The TCR beta chain under discussion was sequenced for a study of T cells in Graves' hyperthyroidism and ophthalmopathy. Study information: Initial diagnosis, before any treatment, was when peripheral blood was collected.

Ophthalmopathy in the patients scored at least 3 on Clinical Activity Score and at least 4 on NOSPECS grade, lasting under 3 months. Every diagnosis used clinical symptoms, serum thyroxine and TRAb, thyroid ultrasound and orbital computed tomography. Germline lookup yields CDR1 SGHTA and CDR2 FQGNSA. V lost 3 bases and J lost 4; bases outside the gene matches: 14. The CDR3 extends over 17 amino acids. Authors of the study amplified TCR beta CDR3 regions from RNA transcripts. TCR CDR3 regions were first amplified by RT-PCR with HTBI primers. TCRdb passed the multiplex PCR reads through MiXCR, listing each CDR3 protein once. The data show around 530,000 distinct CDR3 sequences, roughly 15% seen once. This clonotype was seen ten or more times.

The genes are TRBV7-2 and TRBJ2-5, with 7 bases aligning to TRBD1. Sequencing was done on a sample of blood. The sequence derives from a woman younger than 30 with Graves' ophthalmopathy. The DNA of the CDR3 is TGTGCCAGCAGCTTCAAGCCAAGGGGGCTTTTTACAGAGACCCAGTACTTC. Translating it yields CASSFKPRGLFTETQYF.